The 19 T cell receptor beta chains below come from one sample, sequenced in a study of blood T cell repertoires in COVID-19. The table came from immunoSEQ multiplex PCR; TCRdb's copy has only in-frame clones and leaves some out. The sample has around 190,000 clones; around 84% are singletons. What was sequenced was PBMCs or T cells enriched from blood (not recorded which). The receptors here all came from a woman aged 30 to 39 who had recovered from COVID-19.

The V and J genes are TRBV24-1 and TRBJ1-5, with 7 bases aligning to TRBD1. V shed 3 bases, J shed 9 bases, and the junction held 10 bases outside the gene matches. CDR3 length equals 15 residues. CDR1 and CDR2 from the germline V gene are KGHDR and SFDVKD. CDR3 residues: CATSDQGGRGMPQHF. As DNA, the CDR3 is TGTGCCACCAGTGATCAGGGGGGCCGGGGGATGCCCCAGCATTTT.

The chain is built from TRBV9 and TRBJ1-1; D is undetermined. CDR3 length: 14 amino acids. The germline CDR1 and CDR2 sequences are SGDLS and YYNGEE. V was trimmed by 4 bases and J by 0 bases, leaving 10 bases between them. CDR3: CASSPGDMNTEAFF. The CDR3 region has the DNA TGTGCCAGCAGCCCCGGGGATATGAACACTGAAGCTTTCTTT.

V and J are TRBV27 and TRBJ2-3; TRBD2 aligns across 8 bases. With 8 bases clipped from V and 5 bases from J, the junction kept 15 bases outside the gene matches. From germline, CDR1 is MNHEY and CDR2 SMNVEV (reference sequence). This CDR3 contains 16 residues. This CDR3 is CASAGVGRGDQDTQYF. In nucleotides, the CDR3 is TGTGCCAGCGCTGGAGTGGGGCGGGGGGATCAAGATACGCAGTATTTT.

The chain employs TRBV28 and TRBJ2-7; TRBD2 is a possible D gene (6 bases). The CDR3 totals 16 residues. Between the trimmed V and J ends, which lost 7 bases and 0 bases, there was a span of 19 bases. Germline V gene lookup returns CDR1 MDHEN and CDR2 SYDVKM. DNA for the CDR3: TGTGCCAGCATCCCCCCGCCGGGCGGGGCCTCCTACGAGCAGTACTTC. Translated: CASIPPPGGASYEQYF.

This clone has just a few counts. This rearrangement joins TRBV7-8 to TRBJ2-3, with D possibly being TRBD1 (5 bases). CDR3 size: 14 residues. Trimming removed 4 bases at V and 10 bases at J, with 18 bases between. Germline lookup yields CDR1 SGHVS and CDR2 FQNEAQ. CDR3 residues: CASSSQTVSNPQYF. CDR3 nucleotides: TGTGCCAGCAGCTCCCAGACAGTATCAAATCCGCAGTATTTT.

This chain links TRBV7-2 with TRBJ1-4; tentatively, D is TRBD1 (6 bases). V was cut by 5 bases and J by 7 bases, with 11 bases left in between. The germline gives CDR1 SGHTA, CDR2 FQGNSA. CDR3 length: 13 residues. The CDR3 loop reads CASSQTGREKLFF. The DNA of the CDR3 is TGTGCCAGCAGCCAGACAGGACGTGAAAAACTGTTTTTT.

This clone was detected only once. The gene calls are TRBV2 and TRBJ1-5; no reliable D call. In germline, CDR1 is SNHLY, CDR2 FYNNEI. V lost 1 base and J 4 bases, leaving 23 bases between the germline ends. The CDR3 has 19 residues. As DNA, the CDR3 is TGTGCCAGCAGTGAAGGTCCGACGGCCGAGCGAAGAGCTAATCAGCCCCAGCATTTT. Amino acids: CASSEGPTAERRANQPQHF.

The chain recombines TRBV5-1 with TRBJ2-5, with 7 bases identical to TRBD2. V lost 4 bases and J lost 5; bases outside the gene matches: 5. The CDR3 has 13 residues. Germline V lookup: CDR1 SGHRS, CDR2 YFSETQ. The CDR3 reads CASSRTSRETQYF. The CDR3 DNA sequence: TGCGCCAGCAGCAGGACTAGTCGGGAGACCCAGTACTTC.

The rearrangement uses TRBV6-5 and TRBJ2-2; TRBD2 might be the D (6 bases). V dropped 2 bases and J dropped 7 bases, with 11 bases sitting between them. Germline V CDR1 and CDR2: MNHEY, SVGAGI. This CDR3 region has 14 residues. As DNA, the CDR3 is TGTGCCAGCAGTTACCTTAGCGGAGGCGGGGAGCTGTTTTTT. Translating gives CASSYLSGGGELFF.

This clone appeared many times. The V and J genes are TRBV7-9 and TRBJ2-2, with TRBD2 matching 14 bases. V lost 7 bases and J lost 3; bases outside the gene matches: 4. This CDR3 spans 16 amino acids. Germline lookup yields CDR1 SEHNR and CDR2 FQNEAQ (reference sequence). In DNA form, the CDR3 reads TGTGCCAGCAATCGACTAGCGGGAGGGTACACCGGGGAGCTGTTTTTT. Amino acids: CASNRLAGGYTGELFF.

The table lists this clone with a count of one. This CDR3 is CASSEAGGLNYGYTF. The CDR3 DNA is TGTGCCAGCAGTGAAGCGGGTGGGCTCAACTATGGCTACACCTTC. V gene TRBV6-1 combines with J gene TRBJ1-2; no firm D call. The germline V and J ends were trimmed by 0 bases and 2 bases, with 10 bases remaining between them. The CDR3 has 15 amino acids. Germline CDR1 MNHNS, CDR2 SASEGT.

The chain carries TRBV19 and TRBJ1-2; D may be TRBD1 (5 bases). Deletions cut 3 bases from V and 4 bases from J, with 15 bases between. Germline V lookup: CDR1 LNHDA, CDR2 SQIVND (reference sequence). The CDR3 has 15 amino acids. The CDR3 sequence: CASSIGQGAFYGYTF. In DNA, the CDR3 is TGTGCCAGTAGTATTGGGCAGGGTGCCTTCTATGGCTACACCTTC. The variable domain in full, with the rest retrieved from reference TRBV19 and TRBJ1-2, is DGGITQSPKYLFRKEGQNVTLSCEQNLNHDAMYWYRQDPGQGLRLIYYSQIVNDFQKGDIAEGYSVSREKKESFPLTVTSAQKNPTAFYLCASSIGQGAFYGYTFGSGTRLTVV.

The rearrangement links TRBV7-2 to TRBJ1-5, with TRBD1 matching 8 bases. The CDR3 is 15 residues long. The germline V gene has CDR1 SGHTA and CDR2 FQGNSA. J gave up 4 bases and V 5 bases, and 7 bases lay outside the gene matches. The CDR3 region has the DNA TGTGCCAGCAGCACCCGGACAGGGAAGAATCAGCCCCAGCATTTT. It specifies CASSTRTGKNQPQHF.

This chain uses TRBV2 with TRBJ1-6; 10 bases match TRBD1. The CDR3 length is 14 residues. Trimming at V came to 5 bases and at J to 9 bases, leaving 4 bases not matched to a gene. Germline CDR1 SNHLY, CDR2 FYNNEI. The CDR3 loop reads CASSTGTGASPLHF. The CDR3 bases are TGTGCCAGCAGTACCGGGACAGGGGCTTCACCCCTCCACTTT.

The CDR3 nucleotides are TGTGCCAGCTACACCCGGGGAGCCAAAAACATTCAGTACTTC. Amino acids: CASYTRGAKNIQYF. This chain uses TRBV6-5 with TRBJ2-4; D perhaps matches TRBD2 (5 bases). The ends were cut back, 8 bases at V and 0 bases at J, with 11 bases in the middle. Germline CDR1 and CDR2: MNHEY and SVGAGI. CDR3 length equals 14 residues.

The gene calls are TRBV27 and TRBJ2-3, with 12 bases aligning to TRBD2. The junction had 4 bases not matched to a gene; V was cut back by 6 bases and J by 3 bases. CDR3 length equals 15 residues. Germline CDR1 MNHEY, CDR2 SMNVEV (reference sequence). CDR3 in amino acids: CASSPGTSGTDTQYF. The CDR3 DNA reads as TGTGCCAGCAGCCCCGGGACTAGCGGGACAGATACGCAGTATTTT.

This chain joins TRBV7-2 and TRBJ1-5; 8 bases match TRBD1. The junction had 3 bases not matched to a gene; V was cut back by 3 bases and J by 5 bases. Per germline, CDR1 SGHTA and CDR2 FQGNSA. CDR3 size: 14 residues. This CDR3 is CASSFQQGDQPQHF. The CDR3 coding sequence is TGTGCCAGCAGCTTTCAACAGGGGGATCAGCCCCAGCATTTT. Full variable domain (missing parts from reference TRBV7-2 and TRBJ1-5): GAGVSQSPSNKVTEKGKDVELRCDPISGHTALYWYRQSLGQGLEFLIYFQGNSAPDKSGLPSDRFSAERTGGSVSTLTIQRTQQEDSAVYLCASSFQQGDQPQHFGDGTRLSIL.

V gene TRBV10-3 combines with J gene TRBJ1-1; maybe TRBD1 (6 bases). V lost 10 bases and J lost 0, with 12 bases in between. The CDR3 has 13 residues. Germline V gives CDR1 ENHRY, CDR2 SYGVKD. As DNA, the CDR3 is TGTGCCACCACGACAGGAGTGAACACTGAAGCTTTCTTT. It translates to CATTTGVNTEAFF.

CDR3 sequence (DNA): TGTGCCAGCAGTGAAGTAGGGACAGGGAGATACAATGAGCAGTTCTTC. Protein: CASSEVGTGRYNEQFF. This sequence joins TRBV2 and TRBJ2-1; 9 bases line up with TRBD1. Losses at the gene ends were 1 base for V and 4 bases for J; bases not matched to a gene: 5. The CDR3 is made up of 16 amino acids. Germline CDR1 and CDR2: SNHLY and FYNNEI.